The clone carrying this T cell receptor beta chain has ten or more counts. The antigen is not known. These data originate in a study of T cell repertoires in cytomegalovirus infection. General study points: Cumulative frequency (of public TCR beta family members) identified carriers of CMV plus the relevant HLA.

V was clipped by 10 bases and J by 5 bases; unmatched bases: 7. This CDR3 has 12 amino acids. MiXCR was run by TCRdb on the reads, yielding one entry per CDR3 protein. Of 600,000 to 800,000 distinct CDR3 sequences in the sample, 24% are singletons; the top ten hold under 8.5%. This rearrangement joins TRBV12-3 or TRBV12-4 to TRBJ2-7; 8 nucleotides match TRBD2. Sequenced material: CD8+ T cells from PBMCs. This TCR came from a human donor in good health (CMV status not recorded). Some clones in this sample may be carry-over from other donors' samples. CDR3 amino acids: CATGGGRNEQYF. The DNA for the CDR3 is TGTGCCACCGGGGGGGGACGGAACGAGCAGTACTTC.